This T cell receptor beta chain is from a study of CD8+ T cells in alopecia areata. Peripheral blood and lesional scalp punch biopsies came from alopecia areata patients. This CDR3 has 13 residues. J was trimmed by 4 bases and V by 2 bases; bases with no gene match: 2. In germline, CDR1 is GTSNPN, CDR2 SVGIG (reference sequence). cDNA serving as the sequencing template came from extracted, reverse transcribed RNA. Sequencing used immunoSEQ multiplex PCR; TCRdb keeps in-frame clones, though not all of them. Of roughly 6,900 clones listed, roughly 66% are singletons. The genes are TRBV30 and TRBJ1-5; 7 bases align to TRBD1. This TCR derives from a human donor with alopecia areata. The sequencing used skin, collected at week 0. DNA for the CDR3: TGTGCCTGGAGTCCAGGGGGTAATCAGCCCCAGCATTTT. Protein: CAWSPGGNQPQHF.